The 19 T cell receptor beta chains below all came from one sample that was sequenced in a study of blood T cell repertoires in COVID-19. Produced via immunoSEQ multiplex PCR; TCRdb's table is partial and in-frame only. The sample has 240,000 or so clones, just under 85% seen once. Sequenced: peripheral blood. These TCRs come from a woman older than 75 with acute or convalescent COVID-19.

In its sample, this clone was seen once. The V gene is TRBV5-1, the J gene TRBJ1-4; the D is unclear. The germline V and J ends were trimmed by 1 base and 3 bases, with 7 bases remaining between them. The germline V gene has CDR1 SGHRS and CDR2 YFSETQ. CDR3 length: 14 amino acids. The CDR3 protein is CASSLYGPNEKLFF. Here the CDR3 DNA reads TGCGCCAGCAGCTTGTATGGCCCTAATGAAAAACTGTTTTTT.

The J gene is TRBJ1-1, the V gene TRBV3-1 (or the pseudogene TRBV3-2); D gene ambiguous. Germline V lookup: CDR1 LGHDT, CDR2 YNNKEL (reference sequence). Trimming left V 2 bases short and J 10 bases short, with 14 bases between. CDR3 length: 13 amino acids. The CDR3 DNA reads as TGTGCCAGCAGCCAACGAGCGACGGGAGGAGCTTTCTTT. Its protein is CASSQRATGGAFF.

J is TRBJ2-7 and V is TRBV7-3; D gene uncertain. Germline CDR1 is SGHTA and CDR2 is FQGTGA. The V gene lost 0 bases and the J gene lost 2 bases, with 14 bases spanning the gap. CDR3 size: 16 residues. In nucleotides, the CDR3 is TGTGCCAGCAGCTTAACGGCAGGATCCCCTACCTACGAGCAGTACTTC. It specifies CASSLTAGSPTYEQYF.

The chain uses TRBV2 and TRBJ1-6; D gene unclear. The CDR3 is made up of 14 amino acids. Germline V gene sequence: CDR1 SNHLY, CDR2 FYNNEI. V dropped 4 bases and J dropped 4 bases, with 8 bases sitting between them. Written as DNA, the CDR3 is TGTGCCAGCAGTGTACAACAGTATAATTCACCCCTCCACTTT. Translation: CASSVQQYNSPLHF.

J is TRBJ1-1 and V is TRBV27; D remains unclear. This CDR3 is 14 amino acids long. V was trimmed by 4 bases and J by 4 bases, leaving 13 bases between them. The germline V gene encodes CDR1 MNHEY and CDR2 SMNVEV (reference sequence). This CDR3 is CASSSRNSGTEAFF. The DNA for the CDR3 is TGTGCCAGCAGTTCAAGAAATTCGGGCACTGAAGCTTTCTTT.

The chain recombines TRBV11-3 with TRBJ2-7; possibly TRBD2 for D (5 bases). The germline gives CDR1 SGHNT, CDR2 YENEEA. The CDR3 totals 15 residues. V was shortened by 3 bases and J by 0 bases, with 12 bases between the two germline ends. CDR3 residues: CASSLHGKSSYEQYF. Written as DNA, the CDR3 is TGTGCCAGCAGCTTGCACGGGAAAAGCTCCTACGAGCAGTACTTC.

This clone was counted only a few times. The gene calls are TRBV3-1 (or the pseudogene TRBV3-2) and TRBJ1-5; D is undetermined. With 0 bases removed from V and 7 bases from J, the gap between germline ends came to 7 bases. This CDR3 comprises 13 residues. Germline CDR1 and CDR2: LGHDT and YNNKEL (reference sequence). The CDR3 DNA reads TGTGCCAGCAGCCAAGATGTGGGCCAGCCCCAGCATTTT. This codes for CASSQDVGQPQHF.

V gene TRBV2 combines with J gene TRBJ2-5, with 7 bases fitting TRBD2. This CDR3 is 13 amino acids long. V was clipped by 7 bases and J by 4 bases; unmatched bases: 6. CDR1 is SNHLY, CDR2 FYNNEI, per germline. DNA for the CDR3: TGTGCCAGCACGATAGGACTAGGAGAGACCCAGTACTTC. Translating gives CASTIGLGETQYF. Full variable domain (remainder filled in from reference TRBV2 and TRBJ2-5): EPEVTQTPSHQVTQMGQEVILRCVPISNHLYFYWYRQILGQKVEFLVSFYNNEISEKSEIFDDQFSVERPDGSNFTLKIRSTKLEDSAMYFCASTIGLGETQYFGPGTRLLVL.

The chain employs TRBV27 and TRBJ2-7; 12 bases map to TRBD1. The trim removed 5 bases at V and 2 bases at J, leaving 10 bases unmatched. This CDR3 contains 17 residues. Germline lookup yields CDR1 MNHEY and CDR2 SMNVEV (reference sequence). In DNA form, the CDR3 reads TGTGCCAGCAGTCCGAGGGGACAGGGGGCCAGTACCTACGAGCAGTACTTC. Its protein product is CASSPRGQGASTYEQYF.

The CDR3 sequence: CASNRQATSTEAFF. DNA of the CDR3: TGTGCCAGTAACCGACAGGCGACAAGCACTGAAGCTTTCTTT. J is TRBJ1-1 and V is TRBV27, with D possibly being TRBD1 (6 bases). From germline, CDR1 is MNHEY and CDR2 SMNVEV (reference sequence). The CDR3 extends over 14 amino acids. Trimming stripped 9 bases from V and 4 bases from J, with 18 bases between.

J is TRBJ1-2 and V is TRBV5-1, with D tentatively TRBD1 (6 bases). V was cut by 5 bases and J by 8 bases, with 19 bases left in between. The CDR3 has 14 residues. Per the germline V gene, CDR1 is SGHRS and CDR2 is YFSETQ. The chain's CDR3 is CASSEGDATDGYTF. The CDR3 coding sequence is TGCGCCAGCAGTGAGGGGGACGCTACCGACGGCTACACCTTC.

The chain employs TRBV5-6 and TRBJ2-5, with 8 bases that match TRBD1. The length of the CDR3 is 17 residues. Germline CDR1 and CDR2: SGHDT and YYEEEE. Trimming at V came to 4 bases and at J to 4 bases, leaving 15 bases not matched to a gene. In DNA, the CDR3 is TGTGCCAGCAGCCCTTTGGGATTCGGGACAGGTGGAGAGACCCAGTACTTC. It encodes CASSPLGFGTGGETQYF.

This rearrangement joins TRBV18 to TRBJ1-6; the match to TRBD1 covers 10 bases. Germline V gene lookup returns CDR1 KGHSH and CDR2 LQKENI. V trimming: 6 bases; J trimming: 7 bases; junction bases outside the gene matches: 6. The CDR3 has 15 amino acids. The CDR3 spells CASSPKTGGNSPLHF. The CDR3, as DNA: TGTGCCAGCTCCCCGAAGACAGGGGGCAATTCACCCCTCCACTTT.

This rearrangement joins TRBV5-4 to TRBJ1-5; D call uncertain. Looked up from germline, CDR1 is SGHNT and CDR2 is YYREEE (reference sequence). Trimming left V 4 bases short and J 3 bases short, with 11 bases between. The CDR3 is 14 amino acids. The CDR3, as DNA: TGTGCCAGCAGCGACGGGATCTCCAATCAGCCCCAGCATTTT. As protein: CASSDGISNQPQHF.

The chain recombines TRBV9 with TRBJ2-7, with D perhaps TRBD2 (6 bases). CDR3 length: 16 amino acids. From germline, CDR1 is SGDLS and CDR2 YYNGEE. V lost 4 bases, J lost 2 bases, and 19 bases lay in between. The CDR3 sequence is CASSPGAQRAAYEQYF. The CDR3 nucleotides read TGTGCCAGCAGCCCCGGGGCTCAGCGGGCGGCCTACGAGCAGTACTTC.

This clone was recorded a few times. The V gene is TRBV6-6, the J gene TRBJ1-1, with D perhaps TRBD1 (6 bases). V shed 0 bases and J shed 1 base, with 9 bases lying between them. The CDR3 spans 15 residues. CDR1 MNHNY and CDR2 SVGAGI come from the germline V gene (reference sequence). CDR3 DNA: TGTGCCAGCAGTTACTCGGGCAGGGGGAACACTGAAGCTTTCTTT. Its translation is CASSYSGRGNTEAFF.

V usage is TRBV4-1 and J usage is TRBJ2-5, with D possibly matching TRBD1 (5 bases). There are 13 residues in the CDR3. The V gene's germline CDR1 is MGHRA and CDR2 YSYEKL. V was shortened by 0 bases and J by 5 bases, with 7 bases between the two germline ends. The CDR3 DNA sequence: TGCGCCAGCAGCCAAGATCAGGGCGAGACCCAGTACTTC. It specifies CASSQDQGETQYF.

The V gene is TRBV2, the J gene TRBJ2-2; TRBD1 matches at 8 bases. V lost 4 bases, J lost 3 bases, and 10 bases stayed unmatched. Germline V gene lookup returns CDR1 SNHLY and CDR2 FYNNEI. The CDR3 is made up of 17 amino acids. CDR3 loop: CASSVHRGWYDTGELFF. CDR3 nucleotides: TGTGCCAGCAGTGTCCACAGGGGGTGGTACGACACCGGGGAGCTGTTTTTT. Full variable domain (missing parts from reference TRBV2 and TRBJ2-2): EPEVTQTPSHQVTQMGQEVILRCVPISNHLYFYWYRQILGQKVEFLVSFYNNEISEKSEIFDDQFSVERPDGSNFTLKIRSTKLEDSAMYFCASSVHRGWYDTGELFFGEGSRLTVL.

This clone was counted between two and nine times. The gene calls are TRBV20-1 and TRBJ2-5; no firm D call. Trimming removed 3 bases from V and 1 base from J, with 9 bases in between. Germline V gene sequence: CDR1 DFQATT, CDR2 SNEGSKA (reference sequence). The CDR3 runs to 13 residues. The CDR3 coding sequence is TGCAGTGCTAGTCGCCGGAGCCAAGAGACCCAGTACTTC. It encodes CSASRRSQETQYF.